This TCR beta chain was recorded in a study of T cells in Graves' hyperthyroidism and ophthalmopathy. The CDR3 is made up of 15 amino acids. Germline lookup yields CDR1 MDHEN and CDR2 SYDVKM. Comments on this clonotype: Being one base from a much bigger clone, this may be a read error.

TCR beta CDR3 region amplification was performed from RNA transcripts. An initial round of RT-PCR targeting the TCR CDR3 relied on the HTBI primer set. In TCRdb, the multiplex PCR reads were re-called with MiXCR into one record per CDR3 protein. The repertoire includes some 690,000 distinct CDR3 sequences, approximately 15% of them detected once, and around 16% sits in the top ten. The chain recombines TRBV28 with TRBJ2-1; a weak D match, TRBD1 (5 bases). Material: blood. The receptor was derived from a man between 50 and 59 years old with Graves' hyperthyroidism. CDR3 protein: CASSFRPQGHNDQFF. The CDR3 coding sequence is TGTGCCAGCAGTTTTCGACCGCAGGGCCACAATGACCAGTTCTTC.